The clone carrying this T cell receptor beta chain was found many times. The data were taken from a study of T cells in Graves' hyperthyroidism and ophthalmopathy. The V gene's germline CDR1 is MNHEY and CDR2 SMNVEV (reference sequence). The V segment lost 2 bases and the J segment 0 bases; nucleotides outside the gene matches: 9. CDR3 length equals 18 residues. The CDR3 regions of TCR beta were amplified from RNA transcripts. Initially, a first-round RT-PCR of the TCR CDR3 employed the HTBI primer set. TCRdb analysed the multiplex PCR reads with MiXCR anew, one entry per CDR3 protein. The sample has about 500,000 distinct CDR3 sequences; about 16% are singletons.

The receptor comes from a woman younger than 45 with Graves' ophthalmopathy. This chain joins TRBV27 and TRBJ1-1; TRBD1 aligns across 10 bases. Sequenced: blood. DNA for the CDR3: TGTGCCAGCAGTTTAACCCGACAGGGGGCCGGTATGAACACTGAAGCTTTCTTT. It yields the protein CASSLTRQGAGMNTEAFF.